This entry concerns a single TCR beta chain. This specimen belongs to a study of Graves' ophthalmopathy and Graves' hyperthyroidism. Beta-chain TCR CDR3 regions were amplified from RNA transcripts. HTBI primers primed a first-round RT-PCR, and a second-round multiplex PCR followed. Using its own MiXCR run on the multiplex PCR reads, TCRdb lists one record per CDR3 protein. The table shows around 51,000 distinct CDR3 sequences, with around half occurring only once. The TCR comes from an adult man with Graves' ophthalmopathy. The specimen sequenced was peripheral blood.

CDR3 sequence (DNA): TGCAGTGCCACTTCTGGGGAGCTGTTTTTT. Its protein is CSATSGELFF. The chain is built from TRBV20-1 and TRBJ2-2; D is unclear. The germline V gene encodes CDR1 DFQATT and CDR2 SNEGSKA (reference sequence). This CDR3 has 10 amino acids. V was trimmed by 6 bases and J by 8 bases, leaving 7 bases between them.